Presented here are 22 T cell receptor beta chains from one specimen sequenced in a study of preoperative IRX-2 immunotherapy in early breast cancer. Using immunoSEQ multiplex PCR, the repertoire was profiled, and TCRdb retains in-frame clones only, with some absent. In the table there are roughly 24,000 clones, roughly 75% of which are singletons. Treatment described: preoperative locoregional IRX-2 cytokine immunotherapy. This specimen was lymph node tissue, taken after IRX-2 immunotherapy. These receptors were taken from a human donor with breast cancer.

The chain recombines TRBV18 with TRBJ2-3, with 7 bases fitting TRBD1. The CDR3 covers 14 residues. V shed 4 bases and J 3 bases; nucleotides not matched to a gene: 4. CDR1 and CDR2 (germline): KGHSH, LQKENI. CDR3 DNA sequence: TGTGCCAGCTCACTACAGGGGAAAACAGATACGCAGTATTTT. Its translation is CASSLQGKTDTQYF.

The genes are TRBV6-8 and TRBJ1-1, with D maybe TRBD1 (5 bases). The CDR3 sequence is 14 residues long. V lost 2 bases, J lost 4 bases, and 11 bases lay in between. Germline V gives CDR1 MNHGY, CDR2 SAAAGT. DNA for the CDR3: TGTGCCAGCAGTTACGTCCAGGGAGGCACTGAAGCTTTCTTT. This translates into CASSYVQGGTEAFF.

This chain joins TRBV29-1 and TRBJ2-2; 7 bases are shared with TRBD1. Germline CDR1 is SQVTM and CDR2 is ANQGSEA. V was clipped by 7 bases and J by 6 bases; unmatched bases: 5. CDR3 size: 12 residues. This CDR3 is CSARQGPGELFF. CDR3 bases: TGCAGCGCCAGACAGGGTCCCGGGGAGCTGTTTTTT.

The CDR3 coding sequence is TGTGCCTGGACCCAGGGGGGGTCCTATGGCTACACCTTC. Translating gives CAWTQGGSYGYTF. The chain links TRBV30 to TRBJ1-2; 7 bases line up with TRBD1. J was trimmed by 4 bases and V by 4 bases; bases with no gene match: 6. The germline V gene has CDR1 GTSNPN and CDR2 SVGIG (reference sequence). The CDR3 is 13 amino acids.

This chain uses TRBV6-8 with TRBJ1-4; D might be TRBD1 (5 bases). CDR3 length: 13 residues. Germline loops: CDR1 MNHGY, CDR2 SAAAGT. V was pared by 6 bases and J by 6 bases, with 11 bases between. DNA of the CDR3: TGTGCCAGCAGAGACGACAGTTATGAAAAACTGTTTTTT. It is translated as CASRDDSYEKLFF.

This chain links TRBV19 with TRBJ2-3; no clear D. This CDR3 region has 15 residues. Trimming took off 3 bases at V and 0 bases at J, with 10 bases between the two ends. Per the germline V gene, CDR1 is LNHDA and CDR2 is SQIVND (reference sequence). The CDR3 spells CASSIQSTSTDTQYF. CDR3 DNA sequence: TGTGCCAGTAGTATTCAGAGTACTAGCACAGATACGCAGTATTTT.

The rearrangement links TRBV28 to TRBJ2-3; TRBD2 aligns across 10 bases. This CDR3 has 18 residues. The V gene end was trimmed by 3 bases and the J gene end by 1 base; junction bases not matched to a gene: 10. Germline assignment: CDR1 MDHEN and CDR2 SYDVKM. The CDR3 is CASSFGLAGDGGTDTQYF. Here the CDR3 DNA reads TGTGCCAGCAGTTTTGGGCTAGCGGGAGATGGGGGCACAGATACGCAGTATTTT.

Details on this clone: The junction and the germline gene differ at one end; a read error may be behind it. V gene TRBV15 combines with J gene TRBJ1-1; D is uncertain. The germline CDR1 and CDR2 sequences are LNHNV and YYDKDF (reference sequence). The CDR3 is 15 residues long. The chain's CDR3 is CATSPEPNPNTEAFF. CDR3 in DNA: TGTGCTACCAGCCCTGAGCCCAACCCGAACACTGAAGCTTTCTTT. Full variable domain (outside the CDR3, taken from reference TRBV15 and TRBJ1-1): DAMVIQNPRYQVTQFGKPVTLSCSQTLNHNVMYWYQQKSSQAPKLLFHYYDKDFNNEADTPDNFQSRRPNTSFCFLDIRSPGLGDTAMYLCATSPEPNPNTEAFFGQGTRLTVV.

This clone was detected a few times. The chain's CDR3 is CATSRERGKSGYTF. As DNA, the CDR3 is TGTGCCACCAGCAGAGAACGGGGGAAGAGTGGCTACACCTTC. The genes are TRBV15 and TRBJ1-2, with D maybe TRBD1 (5 bases). V was trimmed by 0 bases and J by 7 bases, leaving 12 bases between them. The CDR3 length is 14 residues. Per the germline V gene, CDR1 is LNHNV and CDR2 is YYDKDF (reference sequence). Full variable domain (outside the CDR3, taken from reference TRBV15 and TRBJ1-2): DAMVIQNPRYQVTQFGKPVTLSCSQTLNHNVMYWYQQKSSQAPKLLFHYYDKDFNNEADTPDNFQSRRPNTSFCFLDIRSPGLGDTAMYLCATSRERGKSGYTFGSGTRLTVV.

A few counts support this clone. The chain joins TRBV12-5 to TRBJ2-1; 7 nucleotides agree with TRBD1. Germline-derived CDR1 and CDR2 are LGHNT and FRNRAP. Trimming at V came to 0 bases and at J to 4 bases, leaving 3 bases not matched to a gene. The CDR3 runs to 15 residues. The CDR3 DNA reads TGTGCTAGTGGTTTGGTACGGGGACAGTACAATGAGCAGTTCTTC. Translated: CASGLVRGQYNEQFF.

The CDR3 region has the DNA TGTGCCAGCAGTGATAGCCTAGCGGGAGTCCACGAGCAGTACTTC. It translates to CASSDSLAGVHEQYF. This rearrangement joins TRBV6-8 to TRBJ2-7; 10 bases agree with TRBD2. The germline V gene has CDR1 MNHGY and CDR2 SAAAGT. The CDR3 has 15 amino acids. V was pared by 5 bases and J by 5 bases, with 9 bases of the junction left unmatched.

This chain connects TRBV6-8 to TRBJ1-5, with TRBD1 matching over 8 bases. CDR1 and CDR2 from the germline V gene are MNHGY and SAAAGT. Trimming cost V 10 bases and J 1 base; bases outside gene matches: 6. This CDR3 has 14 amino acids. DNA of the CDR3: TGTGCCACCCAACAGGGGGGAAGCAATCAGCCCCAGCATTTT. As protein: CATQQGGSNQPQHF.

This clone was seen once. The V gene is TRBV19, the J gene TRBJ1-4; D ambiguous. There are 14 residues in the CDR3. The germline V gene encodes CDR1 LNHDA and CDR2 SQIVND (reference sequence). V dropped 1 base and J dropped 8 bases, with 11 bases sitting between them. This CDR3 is CASSIGATGEKLFF. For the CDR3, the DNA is TGTGCCAGTAGTATAGGGGCAACGGGGGAAAAACTGTTTTTT.

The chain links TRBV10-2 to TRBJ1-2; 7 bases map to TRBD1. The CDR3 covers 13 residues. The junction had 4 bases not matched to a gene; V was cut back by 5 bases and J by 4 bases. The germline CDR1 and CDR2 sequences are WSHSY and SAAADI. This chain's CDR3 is CASSQDRSYGYTF. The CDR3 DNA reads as TGCGCCAGCAGTCAGGACAGGAGCTATGGCTACACCTTC.

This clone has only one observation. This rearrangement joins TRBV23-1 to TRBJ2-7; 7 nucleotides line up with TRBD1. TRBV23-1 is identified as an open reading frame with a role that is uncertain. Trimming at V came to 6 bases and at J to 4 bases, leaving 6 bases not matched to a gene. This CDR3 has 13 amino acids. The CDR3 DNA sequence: TGCGCCAGCAGCTTAGGGGGCGGGTACGAGCAGTACTTC. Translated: CASSLGGGYEQYF.

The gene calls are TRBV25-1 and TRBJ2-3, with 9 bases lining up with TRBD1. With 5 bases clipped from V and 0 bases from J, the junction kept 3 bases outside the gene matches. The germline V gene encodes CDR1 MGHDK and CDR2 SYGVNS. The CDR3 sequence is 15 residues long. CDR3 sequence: CASSYRGLSTDTQYF. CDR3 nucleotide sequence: TGTGCCAGCAGTTACAGGGGGCTAAGCACAGATACGCAGTATTTT.

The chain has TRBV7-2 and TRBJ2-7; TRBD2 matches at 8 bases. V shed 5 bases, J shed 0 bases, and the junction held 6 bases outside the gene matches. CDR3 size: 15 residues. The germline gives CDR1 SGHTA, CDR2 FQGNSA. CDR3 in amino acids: CASSNSGKSSYEQYF. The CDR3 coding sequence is TGTGCCAGCAGCAATAGCGGGAAGAGCTCCTACGAGCAGTACTTC.

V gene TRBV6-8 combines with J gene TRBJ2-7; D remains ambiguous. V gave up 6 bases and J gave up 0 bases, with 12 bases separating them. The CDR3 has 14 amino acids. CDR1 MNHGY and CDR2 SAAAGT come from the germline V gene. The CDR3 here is CASRAMFSSYEQYF. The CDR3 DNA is TGTGCCAGCAGGGCAATGTTCAGCTCCTACGAGCAGTACTTC.

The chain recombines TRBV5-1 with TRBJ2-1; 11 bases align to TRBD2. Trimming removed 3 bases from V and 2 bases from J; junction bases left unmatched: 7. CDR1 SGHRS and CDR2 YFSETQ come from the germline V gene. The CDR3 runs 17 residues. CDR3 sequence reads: CASSWATSGTTYNEQFF. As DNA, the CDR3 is TGCGCCAGCAGCTGGGCGACTAGCGGGACCACCTACAATGAGCAGTTCTTC.

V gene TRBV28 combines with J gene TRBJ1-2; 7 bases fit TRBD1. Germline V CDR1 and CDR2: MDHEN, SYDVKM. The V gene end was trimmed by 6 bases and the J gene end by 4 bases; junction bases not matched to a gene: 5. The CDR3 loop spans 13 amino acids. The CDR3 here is CASRATGFYGYTF. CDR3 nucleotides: TGTGCCAGCAGGGCGACAGGGTTCTATGGCTACACCTTC.

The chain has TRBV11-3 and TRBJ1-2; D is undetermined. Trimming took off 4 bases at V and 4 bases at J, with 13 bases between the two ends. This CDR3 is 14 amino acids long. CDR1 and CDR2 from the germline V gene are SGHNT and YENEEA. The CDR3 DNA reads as TGTGCCAGCAGCTCGCTGGAGGGTTTCTATGGCTACACCTTC. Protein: CASSSLEGFYGYTF. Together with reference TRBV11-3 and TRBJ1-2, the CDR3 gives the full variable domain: EAGVVQSPRYKIIEKKQPVAFWCNPISGHNTLYWYLQNLGQGPELLIRYENEEAVDDSQLPKDRFSAERLKGVDSTLKIQPAELGDSAVYLCASSSLEGFYGYTFGSGTRLTVV.

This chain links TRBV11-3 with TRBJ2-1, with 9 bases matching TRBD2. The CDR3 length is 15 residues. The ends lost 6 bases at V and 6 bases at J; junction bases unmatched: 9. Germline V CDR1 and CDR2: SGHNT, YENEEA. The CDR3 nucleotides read TGTGCCAGCAGTCCCGAGGTAGCGGGAGCCAATGAGCAGTTCTTC. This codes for CASSPEVAGANEQFF.